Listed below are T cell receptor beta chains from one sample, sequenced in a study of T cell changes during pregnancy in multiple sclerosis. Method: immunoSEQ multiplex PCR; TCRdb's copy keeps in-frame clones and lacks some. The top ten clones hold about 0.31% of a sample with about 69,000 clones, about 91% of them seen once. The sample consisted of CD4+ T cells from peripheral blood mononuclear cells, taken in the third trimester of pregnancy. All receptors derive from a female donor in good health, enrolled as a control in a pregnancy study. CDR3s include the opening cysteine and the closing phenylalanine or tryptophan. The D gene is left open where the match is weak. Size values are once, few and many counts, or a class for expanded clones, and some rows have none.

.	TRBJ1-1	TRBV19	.	TGTGCCAGTAGTTCAGCCGGGACACAAATAAGACAAGCTTTCTTT	CASSSAGTQIRQAFF
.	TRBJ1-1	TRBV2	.	TGTGCCAGCAGCTCCCGAGGGGGGAACACTGAAGCTTTCTTT	CASSSRGGNTEAFF
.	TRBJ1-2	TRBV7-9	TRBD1	TGTGCCAGCAGCCCCCCGGGACAGGGAGGGCATGGCTACACCTTC	CASSPPGQGGHGYTF
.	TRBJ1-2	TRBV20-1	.	TGCAGTGCTCGTGAGGATGGCTACACCTTC	CSAREDGYTF
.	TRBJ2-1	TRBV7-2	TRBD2	TGTGCCAGCGGGCTTCCTCTAGCGGGGGGAGGGGAGCAGTTCTTC	CASGLPLAGGGEQFF
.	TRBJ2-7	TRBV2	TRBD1	TGTGCCAGCAGAATCGACAGGGTCGGGCGCGAGCAGTACTTC	CASRIDRVGREQYF
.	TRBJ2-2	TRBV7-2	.	TGTGCCGGGGCACCGTCAAGAAACACCGGGGAGCTGTTTTTT	CAGAPSRNTGELFF
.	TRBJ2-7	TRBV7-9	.	TGTGCCAGCAGCTTGGGGGCTAGTACCCACGAGCAGTACTTC	CASSLGASTHEQYF
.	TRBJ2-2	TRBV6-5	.	TGTGCCAGCAGTTACTTGTACAGGTTGAACACCGGGGAGCTGTTTTTT	CASSYLYRLNTGELFF
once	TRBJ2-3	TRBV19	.	TGTGCCAGTACTTCCTCAGGGACTAGCACAGATACGCAGTATTTT	CASTSSGTSTDTQYF
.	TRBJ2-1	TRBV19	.	TGTGCCAGTAGTAGGGGACAAAGGGGCAATGAGCAGTTCTTC	CASSRGQRGNEQFF
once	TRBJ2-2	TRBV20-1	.	TGCAGTGTACAGGGCACCGGGGAGCTGTTTTTT	CSVQGTGELFF
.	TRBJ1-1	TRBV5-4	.	TGTGCCAGTTCGACTTCCGCCAGCACTGAAGCTTTCTTT	CASSTSASTEAFF
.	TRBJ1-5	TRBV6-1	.	TGTGCCAGCAGTGAAGCGGGGCCGAGCAATCAGCCCCAGCATTTT	CASSEAGPSNQPQHF
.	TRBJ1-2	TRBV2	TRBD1	TGTGCCAGCAGTACCGGGACAGCATATGGCTACACCTTC	CASSTGTAYGYTF
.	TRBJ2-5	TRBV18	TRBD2	TGTGCCAGCTCACTGTCGACTAGCGGGGGTGAGACCCAGTACTTC	CASSLSTSGGETQYF
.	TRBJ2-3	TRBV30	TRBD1	TGTGCCTGGAGTGTACAGGGGGCAGATACGCAGTATTTT	CAWSVQGADTQYF
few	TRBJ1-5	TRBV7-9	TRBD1	TGTGCCAGCAGCTTATCGGACAGGGGGCATCAGCCCCAGCATTTT	CASSLSDRGHQPQHF
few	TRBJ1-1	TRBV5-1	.	TGCGCCAGCAGCTTGGACAGGGTGGTGAACACTGAAGCTTTCTTT	CASSLDRVVNTEAFF
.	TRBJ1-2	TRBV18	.	TGTGCCAGCTCACAGGGGGTCCGCTATGGCTACACCTTC	CASSQGVRYGYTF
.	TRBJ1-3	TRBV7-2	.	TGTGCCAGCAGCTTAGTAGCAGGGAATGGAAACACCATATATTTT	CASSLVAGNGNTIYF
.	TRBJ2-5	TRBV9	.	TGTGCCAGCAGCGTAGCGCCAGGGTCCCCAGAGACCCAGTACTTC	CASSVAPGSPETQYF
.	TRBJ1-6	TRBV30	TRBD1	TGTGCCTGGAGTTCTAGGACAGGGGGCTCACCCCTCCACTTT	CAWSSRTGGSPLHF
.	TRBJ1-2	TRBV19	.	TGTGCCAGTAGTATTACCCGGGAGGTCATGGATGGCTACACCTTC	CASSITREVMDGYTF
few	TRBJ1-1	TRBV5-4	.	TGTGCCAGCAGCCAAACGGTGAACACTGAAGCTTTCTTT	CASSQTVNTEAFF
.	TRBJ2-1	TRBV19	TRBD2	TGTGCCAGTAGTCCGCGACTAGCGGGGCGATACAATGAGCAGTTCTTC	CASSPRLAGRYNEQFF
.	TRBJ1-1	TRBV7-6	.	TGTGCCAGCAGCTTAGGGCAGAGGGGAGGCGCTGAAGCTTTCTTT	CASSLGQRGGAEAFF
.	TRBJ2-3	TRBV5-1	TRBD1	TGCGCCAGCAGCCGCCGACAGGGTACAGATACGCAGTATTTT	CASSRRQGTDTQYF
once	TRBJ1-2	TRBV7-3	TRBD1	TGTGCCAGCAGCATAACAGGGGGAATTAACTATGGCTACACCTTC	CASSITGGINYGYTF
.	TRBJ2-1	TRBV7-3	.	TGTGCCAGCAGCTTAAGGCCTCAGGGGCTTAACAATGAGCAGTTCTTC	CASSLRPQGLNNEQFF
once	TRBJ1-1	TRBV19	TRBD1	TGTGCCACTAGGCCGGGACAGATTATGAACACTGAAGCTTTCTTT	CATRPGQIMNTEAFF
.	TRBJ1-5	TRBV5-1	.	TGCGCCAGCAGCCTGGACGGCCAGGGGAATCAGCCCCAGCATTTT	CASSLDGQGNQPQHF
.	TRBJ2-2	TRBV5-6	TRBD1	TGTGCCAGCAGCTTCCCCGGGACAGGTAAAACCGGGGAGCTGTTTTTT	CASSFPGTGKTGELFF
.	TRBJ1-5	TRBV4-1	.	TGCGCCAGCAGCCGGGCGTTTCACAATCAGCCCCAGCATTTT	CASSRAFHNQPQHF
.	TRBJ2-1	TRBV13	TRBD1	TGTGCCAGCAGCTTTAGGACAGGGGGCTTTAACGATGAGCAGTTCTTC	CASSFRTGGFNDEQFF
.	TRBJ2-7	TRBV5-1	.	TGCGCCAGCAGCCCTATGTCCTACTCCTACGAGCAGTACTTC	CASSPMSYSYEQYF
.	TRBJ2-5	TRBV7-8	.	TGTGCCAGCAGCCCGGCCCTGGGCCGAGAGACCCAGTACTTC	CASSPALGRETQYF
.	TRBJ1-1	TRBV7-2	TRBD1	TGTGCCAGCAGCGCTGGACAGGGGAACACTGAAGCTTTCTTT	CASSAGQGNTEAFF
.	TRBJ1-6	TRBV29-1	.	TGCAGCGTTCCGGGTCTATCCTATAATTCACCCCTCCACTTT	CSVPGLSYNSPLHF